In its sample, the clone carrying this T cell receptor beta chain was seen a few times. From germline, CDR1 is SQVTM and CDR2 ANQGSEA. The CDR3 sequence is 11 residues long. V lost 7 bases and J lost 3, with 9 bases in between. CD4+ naive, central memory, regulatory and stem cell-like memory cells were sorted via CD45RO/CCR7/CD25/CD127/CD95/CD27. The record originates from a study of beta chain features in type 1 diabetes. Isolated RNA was reverse transcribed in full, so expressed TCRB transcripts were sequenced. Some 3.3 million reads per sample on average were obtained from naive, central memory and regulatory T cell samples. The method was immunoSEQ multiplex PCR; TCRdb's version includes in-frame clones alone and lacks a portion of them. The sample lists nearly 250,000 clones, about 63% occurring once.

The specimen was naive CD4+ T cells from blood. The sequence was obtained from a young man in good health. V gene TRBV29-1 combines with J gene TRBJ1-2, with D hard to call. CDR3: CSAGSDYGYTF. The CDR3 bases are TGCAGCGCTGGGTCTGACTATGGCTACACCTTC. The variable domain in full, with the rest retrieved from reference TRBV29-1 and TRBJ1-2, is SAVISQKPSRDICQRGTSLTIQCQVDSQVTMMFWYRQQPGQSLTLIATANQGSEATYESGFVIDKFPISRPNLTFSTLTVSNMSPEDSSIYLCSAGSDYGYTFGSGTRLTVV.